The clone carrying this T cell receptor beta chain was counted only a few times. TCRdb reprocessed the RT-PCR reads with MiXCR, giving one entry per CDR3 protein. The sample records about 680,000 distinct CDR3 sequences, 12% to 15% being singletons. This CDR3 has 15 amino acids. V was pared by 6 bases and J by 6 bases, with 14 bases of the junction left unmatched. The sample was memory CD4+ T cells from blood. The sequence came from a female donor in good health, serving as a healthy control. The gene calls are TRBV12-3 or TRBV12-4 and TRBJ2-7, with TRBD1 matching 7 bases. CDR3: CASSRGTDLLGEQYF. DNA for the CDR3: TGTGCCAGCAGCCGAGGGACAGACCTTTTGGGCGAGCAGTACTTC.